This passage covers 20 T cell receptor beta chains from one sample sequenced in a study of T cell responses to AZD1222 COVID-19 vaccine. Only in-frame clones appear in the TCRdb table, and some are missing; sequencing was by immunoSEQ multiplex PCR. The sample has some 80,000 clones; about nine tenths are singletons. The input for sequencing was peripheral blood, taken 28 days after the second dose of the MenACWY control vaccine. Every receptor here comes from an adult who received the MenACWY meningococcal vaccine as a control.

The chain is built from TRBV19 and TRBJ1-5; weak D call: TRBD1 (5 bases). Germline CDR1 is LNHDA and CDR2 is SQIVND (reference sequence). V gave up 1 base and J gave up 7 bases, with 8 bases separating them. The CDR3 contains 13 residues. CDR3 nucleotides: TGTGCCAGTAGTATAGGCAGGGAACAGCCCCAGCATTTT. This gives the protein CASSIGREQPQHF.

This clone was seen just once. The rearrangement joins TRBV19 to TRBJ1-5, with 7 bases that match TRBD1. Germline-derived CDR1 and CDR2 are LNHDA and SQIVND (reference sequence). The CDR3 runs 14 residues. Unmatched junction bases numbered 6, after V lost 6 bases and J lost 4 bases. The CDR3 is CASSPDRENQPQHF. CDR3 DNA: TGTGCCAGTAGCCCTGACAGGGAAAATCAGCCCCAGCATTTT.

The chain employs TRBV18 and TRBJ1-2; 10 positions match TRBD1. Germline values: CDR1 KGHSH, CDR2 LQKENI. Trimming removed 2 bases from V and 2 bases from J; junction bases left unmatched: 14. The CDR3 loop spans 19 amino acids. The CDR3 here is CASSPTGTGVRVLNYGYTF. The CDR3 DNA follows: TGTGCCAGCTCACCAACCGGGACAGGGGTTCGGGTTTTGAACTATGGCTACACCTTC.

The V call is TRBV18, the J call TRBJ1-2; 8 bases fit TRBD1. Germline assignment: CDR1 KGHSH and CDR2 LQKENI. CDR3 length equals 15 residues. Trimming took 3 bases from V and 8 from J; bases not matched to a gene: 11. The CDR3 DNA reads TGTGCCAGCTCACCTACGGGACAGGACTACGGAGGCTACACCTTC. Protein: CASSPTGQDYGGYTF.

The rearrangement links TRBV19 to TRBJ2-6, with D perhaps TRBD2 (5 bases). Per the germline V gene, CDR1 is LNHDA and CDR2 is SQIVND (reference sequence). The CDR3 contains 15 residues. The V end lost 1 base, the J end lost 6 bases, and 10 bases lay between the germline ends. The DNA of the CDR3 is TGTGCCAGTAGTATAGGCCTAGCCTCGGCCAACGTCCTGACTTTC. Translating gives CASSIGLASANVLTF.

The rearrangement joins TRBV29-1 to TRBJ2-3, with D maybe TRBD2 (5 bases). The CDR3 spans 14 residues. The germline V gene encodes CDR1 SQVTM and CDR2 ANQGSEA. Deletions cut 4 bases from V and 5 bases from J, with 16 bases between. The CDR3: CSVVVSTRGDTQYF. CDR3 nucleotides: TGCAGCGTTGTAGTTTCGACACGGGGAGATACGCAGTATTTT.

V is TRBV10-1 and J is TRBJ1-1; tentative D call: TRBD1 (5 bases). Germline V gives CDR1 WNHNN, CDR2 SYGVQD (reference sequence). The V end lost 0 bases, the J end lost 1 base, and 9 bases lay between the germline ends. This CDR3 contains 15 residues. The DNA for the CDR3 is TGCGCCAGCAGTGAGTCGAAACAGGCGAACACTGAAGCTTTCTTT. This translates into CASSESKQANTEAFF.

CDR3 sequence reads: CASSERGQGARGDGYTF. CDR3 nucleotide sequence: TGTGCCAGCAGTGAAAGGGGACAGGGGGCGCGAGGGGATGGCTACACCTTC. The chain employs TRBV6-1 and TRBJ1-2; 12 bases match TRBD1. Germline CDR1 and CDR2: MNHNS and SASEGT. V lost 2 bases to trimming and J lost 6 bases; unmatched junction nucleotides: 10. The CDR3 loop spans 17 amino acids.

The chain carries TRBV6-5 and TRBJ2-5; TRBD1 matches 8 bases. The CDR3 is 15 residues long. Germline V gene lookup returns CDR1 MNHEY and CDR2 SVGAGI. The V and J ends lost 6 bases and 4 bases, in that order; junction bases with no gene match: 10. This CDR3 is CASSLSTTGAETQYF. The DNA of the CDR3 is TGTGCCAGCAGCCTCTCGACGACAGGGGCAGAGACCCAGTACTTC.

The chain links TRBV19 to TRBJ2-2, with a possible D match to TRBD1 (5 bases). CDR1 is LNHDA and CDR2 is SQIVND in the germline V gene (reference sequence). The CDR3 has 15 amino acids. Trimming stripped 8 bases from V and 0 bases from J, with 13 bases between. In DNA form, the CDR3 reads TGTGCCAGTTCGCCCGTGGACACGAACACCGGGGAGCTGTTTTTT. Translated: CASSPVDTNTGELFF.

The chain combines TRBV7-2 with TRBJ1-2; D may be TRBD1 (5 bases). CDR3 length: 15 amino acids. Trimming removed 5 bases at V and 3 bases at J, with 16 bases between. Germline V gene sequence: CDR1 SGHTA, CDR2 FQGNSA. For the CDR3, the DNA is TGTGCCAGCAGCCCTAGTGGGGGTGTCGACTATGGCTACACCTTC. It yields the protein CASSPSGGVDYGYTF.

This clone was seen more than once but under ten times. CDR3 in amino acids: CASSQDRSSGGAWTKNIQYF. In DNA, the CDR3 is TGCGCCAGCAGCCAAGATCGGAGTAGCGGGGGGGCCTGGACCAAAAACATTCAGTACTTC. This chain connects TRBV4-1 to TRBJ2-4; 11 bases fit TRBD2. The J segment lost 2 bases and the V segment lost 0 bases, leaving 12 bases of the junction unmatched. Germline V CDR1 and CDR2: MGHRA, YSYEKL. This CDR3 is built from 20 residues.

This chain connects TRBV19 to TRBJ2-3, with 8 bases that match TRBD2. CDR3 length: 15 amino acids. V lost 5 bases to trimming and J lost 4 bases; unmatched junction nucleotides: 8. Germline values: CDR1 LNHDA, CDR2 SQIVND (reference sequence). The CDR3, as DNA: TGTGCCAGTAGTCAGGGTAGCGGGGAGGCAGATACGCAGTATTTT. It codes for CASSQGSGEADTQYF.

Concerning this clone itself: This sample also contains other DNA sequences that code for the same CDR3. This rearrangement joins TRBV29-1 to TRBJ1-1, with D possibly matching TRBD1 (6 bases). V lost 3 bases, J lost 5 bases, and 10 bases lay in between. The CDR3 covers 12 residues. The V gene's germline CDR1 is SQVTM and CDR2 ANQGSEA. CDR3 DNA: TGCAGCGTTGACAGGGGAGGGACTGAAGCTTTCTTT. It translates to CSVDRGGTEAFF.

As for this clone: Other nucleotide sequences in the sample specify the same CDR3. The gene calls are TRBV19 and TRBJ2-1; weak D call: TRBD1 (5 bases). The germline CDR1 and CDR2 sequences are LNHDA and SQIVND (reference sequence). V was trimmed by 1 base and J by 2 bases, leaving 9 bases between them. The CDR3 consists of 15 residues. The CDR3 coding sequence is TGTGCCAGTAGTATAGTTGAGACAGCCTACAATGAGCAGTTCTTC. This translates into CASSIVETAYNEQFF.

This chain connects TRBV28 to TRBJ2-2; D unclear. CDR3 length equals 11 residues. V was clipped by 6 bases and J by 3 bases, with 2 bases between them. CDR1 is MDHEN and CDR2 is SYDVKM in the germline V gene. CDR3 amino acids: CASSYTGELFF. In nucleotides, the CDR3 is TGTGCCAGCAGCTACACCGGGGAGCTGTTTTTT.

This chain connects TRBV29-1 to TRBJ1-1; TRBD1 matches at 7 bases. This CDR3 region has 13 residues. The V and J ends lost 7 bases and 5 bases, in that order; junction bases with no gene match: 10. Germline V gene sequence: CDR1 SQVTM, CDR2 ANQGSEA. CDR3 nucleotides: TGCAGCGCTGCAACAGGGGCGACAACTGAAGCTTTCTTT. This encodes CSAATGATTEAFF. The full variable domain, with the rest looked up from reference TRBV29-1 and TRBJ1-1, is SAVISQKPSRDICQRGTSLTIQCQVDSQVTMMFWYRQQPGQSLTLIATANQGSEATYESGFVIDKFPISRPNLTFSTLTVSNMSPEDSSIYLCSAATGATTEAFFGQGTRLTVV.

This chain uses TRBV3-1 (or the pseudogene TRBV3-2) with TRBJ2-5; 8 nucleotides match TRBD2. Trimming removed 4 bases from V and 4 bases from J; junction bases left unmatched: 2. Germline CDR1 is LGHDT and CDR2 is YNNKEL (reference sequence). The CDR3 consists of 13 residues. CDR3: CASSRAGAETQYF. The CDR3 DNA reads TGTGCCAGCAGCCGAGCGGGGGCAGAGACCCAGTACTTC.

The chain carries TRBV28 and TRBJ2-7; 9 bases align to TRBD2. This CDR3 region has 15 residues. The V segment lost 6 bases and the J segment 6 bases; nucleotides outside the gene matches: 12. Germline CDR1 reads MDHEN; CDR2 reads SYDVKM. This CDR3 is CASSKPSGAPFEQYF. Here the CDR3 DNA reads TGTGCCAGCAGCAAACCTAGCGGGGCCCCTTTCGAGCAGTACTTC.

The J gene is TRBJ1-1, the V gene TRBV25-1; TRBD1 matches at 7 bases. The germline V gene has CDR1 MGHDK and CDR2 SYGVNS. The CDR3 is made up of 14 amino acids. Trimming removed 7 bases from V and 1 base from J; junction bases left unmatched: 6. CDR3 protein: CASTRRDRNTEAFF. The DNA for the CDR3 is TGTGCCAGCACAAGAAGGGACAGGAACACTGAAGCTTTCTTT.